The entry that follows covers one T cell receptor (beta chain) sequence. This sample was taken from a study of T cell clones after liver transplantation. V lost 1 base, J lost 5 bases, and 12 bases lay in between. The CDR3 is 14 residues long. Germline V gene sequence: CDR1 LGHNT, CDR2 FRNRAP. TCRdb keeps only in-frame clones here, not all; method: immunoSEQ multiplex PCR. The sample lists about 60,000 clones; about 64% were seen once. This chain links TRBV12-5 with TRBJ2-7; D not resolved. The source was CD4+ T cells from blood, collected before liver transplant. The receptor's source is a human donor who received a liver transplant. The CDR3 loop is CASGLDLPTDEQYF. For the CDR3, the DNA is TGTGCTAGTGGTTTGGACCTACCTACGGACGAGCAGTACTTC.